This TCR beta chain is drawn from a study of blood T cells in healthy people across ages. Trimming removed 1 base from V and 6 bases from J; junction bases left unmatched: 6. Germline-derived CDR1 and CDR2 are SQVTM and ANQGSEA. The CDR3 contains 14 residues. No fewer than 5.5 micrograms of total RNA were isolated from every sample. Together with a sample-barcoded 5' primer, a J-beta primer mix was included in a second PCR lasting roughly 6 to 12 cycles. TCRdb recomputed calls from the 5' RACE reads with MiXCR, one row per CDR3 protein. The sample lists over 700,000 distinct CDR3 sequences; 20% to 25% were seen once. The same data also went into a second study, on T cells of mothers and their children.

Sequenced material: blood. The gene calls are TRBV29-1 and TRBJ2-1; 7 nucleotides align to TRBD1. The TCR originated in a boy younger than 18 in good health. The CDR3 DNA follows: TGCAGCGTTGAAGCCCGGACAGGTTCCAATGAGCAGTTCTTC. Translation gives CSVEARTGSNEQFF.